These 5 T cell receptor beta chains originate from one sample sequenced in a study of cytomegalovirus exposure and HLA in healthy donors. This table comes from immunoSEQ multiplex PCR, and its TCRdb copy is limited to in-frame clones, with some not included. This table has 150,000 to 180,000 clones, about 86% appearing once. The sequenced sample was PBMCs. The receptors were gathered from a human donor in good health.

The J gene is TRBJ2-7, the V gene TRBV29-1; TRBD2 agrees at 8 bases. The CDR3 has 16 amino acids. Unmatched junction bases numbered 8, after V lost 1 base and J lost 0 bases. Germline lookup yields CDR1 SQVTM and CDR2 ANQGSEA. The CDR3 protein is CSVEAPTSESSYEQYF. As DNA, the CDR3 is TGCAGCGTTGAAGCCCCGACTAGCGAGAGCTCCTACGAGCAGTACTTC.

The chain employs TRBV5-4 and TRBJ2-5, with 7 nucleotides matching TRBD2. The CDR3 has 14 residues. Trimming took 0 bases from V and 5 from J; bases not matched to a gene: 4. The germline V gene encodes CDR1 SGHNT and CDR2 YYREEE (reference sequence). CDR3 sequence: CASSLGTRLETQYF. CDR3 sequence (DNA): TGTGCCAGCAGCTTGGGGACTAGGCTGGAGACCCAGTACTTC.

The rearrangement joins TRBV4-1 to TRBJ2-1; 9 nucleotides align to TRBD2. The CDR3 contains 17 residues. J was trimmed by 8 bases and V by 4 bases; bases with no gene match: 15. Germline CDR1 is MGHRA and CDR2 is YSYEKL. CDR3 in DNA: TGCGCCAGCAGCCCTATTCTCGGTAGCGGGAGTACTTATGAGCAGTTCTTC. It codes for CASSPILGSGSTYEQFF.

The chain joins TRBV19 to TRBJ2-1; no clear D. Germline V gene data show CDR1 as LNHDA and CDR2 as SQIVND (reference sequence). Trimming removed 3 bases from V and 4 bases from J, with 7 bases in between. The CDR3 consists of 13 residues. CDR3 nucleotide sequence: TGTGCCAGTAGTATCCCCAGTTACAATGAGCAGTTCTTC. This sequence encodes CASSIPSYNEQFF.

The chain combines TRBV7-3 with TRBJ2-5; TRBD1 might be the D (5 bases). The V end lost 5 bases, the J end lost 5 bases, and 18 bases lay between the germline ends. This CDR3 spans 15 amino acids. Germline CDR1 is SGHTA and CDR2 is FQGTGA. CDR3: CASSLNQGDGETQYF. In DNA, the CDR3 is TGTGCCAGCAGCCTAAACCAGGGTGATGGGGAGACCCAGTACTTC.